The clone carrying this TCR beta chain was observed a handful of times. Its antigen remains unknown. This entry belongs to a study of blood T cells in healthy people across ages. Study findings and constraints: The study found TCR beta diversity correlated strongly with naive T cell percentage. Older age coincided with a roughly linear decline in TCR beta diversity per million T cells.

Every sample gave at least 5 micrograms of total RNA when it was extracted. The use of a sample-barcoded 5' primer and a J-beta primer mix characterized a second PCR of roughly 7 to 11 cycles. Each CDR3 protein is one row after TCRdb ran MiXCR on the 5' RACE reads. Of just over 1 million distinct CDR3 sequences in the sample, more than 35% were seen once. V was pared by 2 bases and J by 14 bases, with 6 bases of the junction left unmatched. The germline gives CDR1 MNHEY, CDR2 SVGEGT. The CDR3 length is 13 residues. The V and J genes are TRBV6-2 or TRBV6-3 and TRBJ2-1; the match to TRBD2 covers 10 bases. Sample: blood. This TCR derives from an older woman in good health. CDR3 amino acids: CASSYTGTSVEFF. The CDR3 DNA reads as TGTGCCAGCAGTTACACAGGGACTAGCGTTGAGTTCTTC.